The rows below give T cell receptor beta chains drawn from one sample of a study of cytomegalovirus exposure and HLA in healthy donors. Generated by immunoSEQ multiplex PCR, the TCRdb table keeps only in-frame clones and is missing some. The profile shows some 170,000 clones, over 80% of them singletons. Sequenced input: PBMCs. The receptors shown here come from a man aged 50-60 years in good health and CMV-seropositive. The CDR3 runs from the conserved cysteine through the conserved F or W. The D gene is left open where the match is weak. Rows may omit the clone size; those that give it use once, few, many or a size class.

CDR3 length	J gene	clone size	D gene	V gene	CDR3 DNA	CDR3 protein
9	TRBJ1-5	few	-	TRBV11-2	TGTGCCTGTGGACAACCCCAGCATTTT	CACGQPQHF
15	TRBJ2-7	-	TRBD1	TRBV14	TGTGCCAGCAGCCACCCTAGGGACAGGGGCTACGAGCAGTACTTC	CASSHPRDRGYEQYF
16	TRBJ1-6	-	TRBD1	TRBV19	TGTGCCAGTAGCGAGGACAGGAGCTCCTATAATTCACCCCTCCACTTT	CASSEDRSSYNSPLHF
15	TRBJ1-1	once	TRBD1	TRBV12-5	TGTGCTAGTGGTTCCGAACAGGGGAGGAACACTGAAGCTTTCTTT	CASGSEQGRNTEAFF
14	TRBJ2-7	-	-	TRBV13	TGTGCCAGCAGCTTAGGGGAGGTTCCCTACGAGCAGTACTTC	CASSLGEVPYEQYF
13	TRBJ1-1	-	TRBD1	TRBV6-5	TGTGCCAGTACAGGGGGGGGGAACACTGAAGCTTTCTTT	CASTGGGNTEAFF
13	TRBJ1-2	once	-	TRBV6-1	TGTGCCAGCAGTGCATCCGGGGTCTATGGCTACACCTTC	CASSASGVYGYTF
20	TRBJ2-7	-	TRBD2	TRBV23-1	TGCGCCAGCAGTCAACCTAAAAGGTGGCAGGGGAGCGGGGGAGCCTACGAGCAGTACTTC	CASSQPKRWQGSGGAYEQYF
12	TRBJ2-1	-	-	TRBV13	TGTGCCAGCAGCTTAGGGCGACAAGAGCAGTTCTTC	CASSLGRQEQFF
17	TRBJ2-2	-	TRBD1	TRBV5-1	TGCGCCAGCAGCTCCAACCCCCAGGGGGTTGACACCGGGGAGCTGTTTTTT	CASSSNPQGVDTGELFF
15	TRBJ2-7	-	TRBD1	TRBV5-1	TGCGCCAGCAGCCCCCGACAGGGGGTTACCTACGAGCAGTACTTC	CASSPRQGVTYEQYF
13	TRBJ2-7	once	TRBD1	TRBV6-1	TGTGCCAGCAGTGGACAGGGAGAATACGAGCAGTACTTC	CASSGQGEYEQYF
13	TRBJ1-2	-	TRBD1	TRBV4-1	TGCGCCAGCAGCCTCGGGACAGGCTATGGCTACACCTTC	CASSLGTGYGYTF
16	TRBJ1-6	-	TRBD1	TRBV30	TGTGCCTGGAGTCCGGCCGGGACAGGGGCTTATTCACCCCTCCACTTT	CAWSPAGTGAYSPLHF
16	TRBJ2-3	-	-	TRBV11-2	TGTGCCAGCACCTCCCTCGCCCGCACTAGCACAGATACGCAGTATTTT	CASTSLARTSTDTQYF
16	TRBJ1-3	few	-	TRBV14	TGTGCCAGCAGCCGCCTGGGACTTCCCGCTGGAAACACCATATATTTT	CASSRLGLPAGNTIYF
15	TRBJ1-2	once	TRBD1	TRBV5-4	TGTGCCAGCAGCCCCCCCCCAGGGGGCGCTGGTGGCTACACCTTC	CASSPPPGGAGGYTF
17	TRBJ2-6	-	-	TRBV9	TGTGCCAGCAGCGTAGCCCGCGAAGGGGCTGGGGCCAACGTCCTGACTTTC	CASSVAREGAGANVLTF
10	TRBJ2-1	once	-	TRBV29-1	TGCAGCGTTGAACAGGAATGGCAGTTCTTC	CSVEQEWQFF
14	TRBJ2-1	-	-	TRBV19	TGTGCCAGTAGCACCAAGGGACTGTACAATGAGCAGTTCTTC	CASSTKGLYNEQFF
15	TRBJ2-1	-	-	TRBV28	TGTGCCAGCAGTTCCCCTGGTAGTCTCCCCTATGAGCAGTTCTTC	CASSSPGSLPYEQFF
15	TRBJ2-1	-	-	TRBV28	TGTGCCAGCACCCCCGGATCGACAGGCTACAATGAGCAGTTCTTC	CASTPGSTGYNEQFF
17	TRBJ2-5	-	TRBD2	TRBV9	TGTGCCAGCAGCGAAAGACCGGGACTAGCGGGACAAGAGACCCAGTACTTC	CASSERPGLAGQETQYF
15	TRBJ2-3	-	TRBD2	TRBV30	TGTGCCTCCACAACTAGCGGGGGGGGCACAGATACGCAGTATTTT	CASTTSGGGTDTQYF
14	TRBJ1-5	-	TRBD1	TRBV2	TGTGCCAGCAGACCGGGACAGGGATATCAGCCCCAGCATTTT	CASRPGQGYQPQHF
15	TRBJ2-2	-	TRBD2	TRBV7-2	TGTGCCAGCAGTCGCGCGGGGGGCCAGTTCGGGGAGCTGTTTTTT	CASSRAGGQFGELFF
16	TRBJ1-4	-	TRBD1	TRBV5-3	TGTGCCAGAAGCTTAATCCGGGACAGGGCTAATGAAAAACTGTTTTTT	CARSLIRDRANEKLFF
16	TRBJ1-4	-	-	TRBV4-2	TGTGCCAGCAGCCAAGATAAAGGCCAGGGGTGGGAAAAACTGTTTTTT	CASSQDKGQGWEKLFF
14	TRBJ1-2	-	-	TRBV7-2	TGTGCCAGCAGCTGGACGGCAGGGGTGGCTGGCTACACCTTC	CASSWTAGVAGYTF
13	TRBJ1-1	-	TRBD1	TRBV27	TGTGCCAGCAGTTCCACAGGGGCCACTGAAGCTTTCTTT	CASSSTGATEAFF
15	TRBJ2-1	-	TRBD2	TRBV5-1	TGCGCCAGCAGCGACGGGACTAGCGGCTACAATGAGCAGTTCTTC	CASSDGTSGYNEQFF
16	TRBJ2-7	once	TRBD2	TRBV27	TGTGCCAGCAGTTTAGGTTATAGCGGGGGGGCCTACGAGCAGTACTTC	CASSLGYSGGAYEQYF
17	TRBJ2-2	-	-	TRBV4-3	TGCGCCAGCAGCCAAGATATGGGGGCAAAGGACACCGGGGAGCTGTTTTTT	CASSQDMGAKDTGELFF
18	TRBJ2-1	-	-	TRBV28	TGTGCCAGCAGACCCTCCAGAGGGAAATTGGGCAGGTACAATGAGCAGTTCTTC	CASRPSRGKLGRYNEQFF
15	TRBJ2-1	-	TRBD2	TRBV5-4	TGTGCCAGCAGCCCCTCTAGCGGGAGTGTGAATGAGCAGTTCTTC	CASSPSSGSVNEQFF
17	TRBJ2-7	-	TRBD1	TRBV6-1	TGTGCCAGCAGTGAGGGACAGGGGGGACACGCGTCCTACGAGCAGTACTTC	CASSEGQGGHASYEQYF
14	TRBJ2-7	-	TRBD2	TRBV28	TGTGCCAGCAGTTTAAGAGGGACTAGCTACGAGCAGTACTTC	CASSLRGTSYEQYF
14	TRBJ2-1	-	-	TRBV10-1	TGCGCCAGCAGGACCCCCAGGATTTACAATGAGCAGTTCTTC	CASRTPRIYNEQFF
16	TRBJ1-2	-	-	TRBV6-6	TGTGCCAGCAGTCCCCAAAGCAGGGTTGGGGTCTGGGGCTACACCTTC	CASSPQSRVGVWGYTF
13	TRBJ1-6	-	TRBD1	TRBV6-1	TGTGCCACCCGACAGGGAAAGAACTCACCCCTCCACTTT	CATRQGKNSPLHF
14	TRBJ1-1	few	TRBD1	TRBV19	TGTGCCAGTACCCTTCGGACAGGGGGAACTGAAGCTTTCTTT	CASTLRTGGTEAFF
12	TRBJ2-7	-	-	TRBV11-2	TGTGCCAGCAGCTTAGATTCTTACGAGCAGTACTTC	CASSLDSYEQYF
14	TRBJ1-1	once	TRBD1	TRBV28	TGTGCCAGCAGTTCCCCAGGGGGTGGCACTGAAGCTTTCTTT	CASSSPGGGTEAFF
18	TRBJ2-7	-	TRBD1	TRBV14	TGTGCCAGCAGCCAAGCGGGCTGGGGGACAGGGAAGGGCTACGAGCAGTACTTC	CASSQAGWGTGKGYEQYF
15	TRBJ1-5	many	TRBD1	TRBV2	TGTGCCAGCAGTGTAAGCGCAGGGGGGAATCAGCCCCAGCATTTT	CASSVSAGGNQPQHF
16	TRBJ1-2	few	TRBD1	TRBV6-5	TGTGCCAGCAGTTACTCCCGGACAGGGGGTAATTATGGCTACACCTTC	CASSYSRTGGNYGYTF